This entry concerns a single TCR beta chain. Only in-frame clones appear in the TCRdb table, and some are missing; sequencing was by immunoSEQ multiplex PCR. Among 60,000 or so clones, about four fifths were seen once, and the ten largest hold approximately 3.5%. The entry originates in a study of blood T cell repertoires in COVID-19. This CDR3 is 16 amino acids long. V trimming: 4 bases; J trimming: 4 bases; junction bases outside the gene matches: 10. Germline V gene data show CDR1 as SGHTA and CDR2 as FQGNSA. This clonotype originated in a woman of 80 years or more with acute or convalescent COVID-19. The sample was peripheral blood. The gene calls are TRBV7-2 and TRBJ2-1; 7 bases map to TRBD1. Here the CDR3 DNA reads TGTGCCAGCAGCTATCAAAAGGGGGCGCGATACAATGAGCAGTTCTTC. It specifies CASSYQKGARYNEQFF.